These 27 T cell receptor beta chains originate from one sample sequenced in a study of cytomegalovirus exposure and HLA in healthy donors (dated by TCRdb to the late 2010s). The library was made by the immunoSEQ multiplex PCR assay. For the multiplex PCR, a mixture combining 60 forward primers for TCR Vbeta segments and 13 reverse primers for TCR Jbeta segments was used. TCRdb took this table from immuneACCESS and kept in-frame rearrangements with V and J called. Such tables lack part of the clones; where checked against another copy, unresolved V genes explain under half of the gap, and the rest is unexplained. The sample table records 100,000 or so clones; 77% of these occur just once. The top ten constitute 9.6% of the sample. The sample consisted of PBMCs. These receptors were collected from a male donor in good health and CMV-seropositive.

This clone has a handful of counts. At the DNA level, this CDR3 is encoded by other sequences in the same sample as well. V usage is TRBV7-2 and J usage is TRBJ2-3; 8 positions match TRBD2. Per germline, CDR1 SGHTA and CDR2 FQGNSA. This CDR3 has 14 amino acids. The V and J ends lost 0 bases and 5 bases, in that order; junction bases with no gene match: 1. The CDR3: CASSLALAGDTQYF. DNA of the CDR3: TGTGCCAGCAGCTTAGCTCTAGCGGGAGATACGCAGTATTTT.

Here the CDR3 reads CSVEGGRDFLSNEQFF. CDR3 bases: TGCAGCGTTGAAGGGGGCCGGGACTTCCTCTCCAATGAGCAGTTCTTC. The J gene is TRBJ2-1, the V gene TRBV29-1; D perhaps matches TRBD2 (6 bases). With 1 base removed from V and 6 bases from J, the gap between germline ends came to 19 bases. Germline V CDR1 and CDR2: SQVTM, ANQGSEA. The length of the CDR3 is 16 residues.

V usage is TRBV28 and J usage is TRBJ1-2; 7 bases fit TRBD1. Trimming at V came to 7 bases and at J to 5 bases, leaving 10 bases not matched to a gene. The germline CDR1 and CDR2 sequences are MDHEN and SYDVKM. The length of the CDR3 is 14 residues. CDR3 residues: CASTSPGQQYGYTF. CDR3 nucleotide sequence: TGTGCCAGCACCTCCCCGGGACAGCAATATGGCTACACCTTC.

This chain uses TRBV10-3 with TRBJ1-5, with 8 bases that match TRBD1. The CDR3 runs 17 residues. CDR1 is ENHRY, CDR2 SYGVKD, per germline. Losses at the gene ends were 2 bases for V and 1 base for J; bases not matched to a gene: 7. CDR3 loop: CAISEGTGRGSNQPQHF. CDR3 nucleotides: TGTGCCATCAGTGAGGGGACAGGAAGGGGCAGCAATCAGCCCCAGCATTTT.

The V call is TRBV7-2, the J call TRBJ2-1; 10 nucleotides match TRBD2. Losses at the gene ends were 0 bases for V and 7 bases for J; bases not matched to a gene: 0. CDR3 size: 14 residues. Germline CDR1 SGHTA, CDR2 FQGNSA. CDR3: CASSLASGRNEQFF. The CDR3 coding sequence is TGTGCCAGCAGCTTAGCTAGCGGGAGGAATGAGCAGTTCTTC.

The CDR3 loop reads CASSPRLAGGPSETQYF. The CDR3 DNA sequence: TGCGCCAGCAGCCCCCGACTAGCGGGAGGGCCCTCGGAGACCCAGTACTTC. The rearrangement uses TRBV5-1 and TRBJ2-5; 14 positions match TRBD2. The V gene's germline CDR1 is SGHRS and CDR2 YFSETQ. CDR3 length: 17 amino acids. Unmatched junction bases numbered 10, after V lost 4 bases and J lost 5 bases.

This clone was detected once. V is TRBV7-9 and J is TRBJ2-2, with a weak D call TRBD2 (6 bases). With 8 bases removed from V and 3 bases from J, the gap between germline ends came to 16 bases. This CDR3 is built from 15 residues. Germline loops: CDR1 SEHNR, CDR2 FQNEAQ (reference sequence). The CDR3 region has the DNA TGTGCCAGCTCACAGGATAGCGGTTACACCGGGGAGCTGTTTTTT. This codes for CASSQDSGYTGELFF. Supplemented by reference TRBV7-9 and TRBJ2-2, the full variable domain reads DTGVSQNPRHKITKRGQNVTFRCDPISEHNRLYWYRQTLGQGPEFLTYFQNEAQLEKSRLLSDRFSAERPKGSFSTLEIQRTEQGDSAMYLCASSQDSGYTGELFFGEGSRLTVL.

This chain uses TRBV5-1 with TRBJ2-7; 8 bases match TRBD1. The germline gives CDR1 SGHRS, CDR2 YFSETQ. Trimming cost V 4 bases and J 2 bases; bases outside gene matches: 11. The CDR3 has 16 residues. The CDR3 coding sequence is TGCGCCAGCAGCCTCAAGACAGGGGTAGGGGCCTACGAGCAGTACTTC. Its protein product is CASSLKTGVGAYEQYF. The full variable domain, in which reference TRBV5-1 and TRBJ2-7 provide the parts outside the CDR3, is KAGVTQTPRYLIKTRGQQVTLSCSPISGHRSVSWYQQTPGQGLQFLFEYFSETQRNKGNFPGRFSGRQFSNSRSEMNVSTLELGDSALYLCASSLKTGVGAYEQYFGPGTRLTVT.

Comment on this clone: A read error may account for a junction end that differs from germline. The gene calls are TRBV7-7 and TRBJ2-5; TRBD1 matches at 8 bases. The CDR3 covers 13 residues. Per germline, CDR1 SSHAT and CDR2 FNYEAQ (reference sequence). The CDR3: CASSYDRGETQYF. In DNA, the CDR3 is TGTGCTAGCAGCTACGACAGGGGAGAGACCCAGTACTTC.

V is TRBV28 and J is TRBJ2-3; 7 bases line up with TRBD2. The CDR3 consists of 15 residues. Trimming removed 6 bases from V and 4 bases from J; junction bases left unmatched: 10. CDR1 MDHEN and CDR2 SYDVKM come from the germline V gene. CDR3 in amino acids: CASRPAGPQADTQYF. DNA for the CDR3: TGTGCCAGCAGACCAGCGGGGCCCCAGGCAGATACGCAGTATTTT.

The J gene is TRBJ2-1, the V gene TRBV18; no clear D gene. The V gene lost 3 bases and the J gene lost 6 bases, with 15 bases spanning the gap. Germline loops: CDR1 KGHSH, CDR2 LQKENI. The CDR3 totals 15 residues. CDR3 residues: CASSPNVGQSNEQFF. DNA of the CDR3: TGTGCCAGCTCACCCAACGTGGGCCAAAGCAATGAGCAGTTCTTC.

As for this clone: One end of the junction varies from germline; a read error may be responsible. The CDR3 region is CSSSLAGTSGRAGQFF. CDR3 DNA: TGTTCCAGCAGCTTAGCGGGGACTAGCGGGAGGGCCGGGCAGTTCTTC. This chain connects TRBV7-9 to TRBJ2-1, with 16 bases lining up with TRBD2. The CDR3 runs 16 residues. Germline CDR1 is SEHNR and CDR2 is FQNEAQ (reference sequence).

The table lists this clone with a few counts. This chain connects TRBV5-6 to TRBJ2-7, with TRBD2 matching over 9 bases. The CDR3 totals 16 residues. V dropped 1 base and J dropped 2; count of bases not matched to a gene: 7. Germline V gives CDR1 SGHDT, CDR2 YYEEEE. The CDR3 region is CASSLILAGSTYEQYF. The CDR3, as DNA: TGTGCCAGCAGCTTGATACTAGCGGGTTCCACCTACGAGCAGTACTTC. Variable domain in full (rest from reference TRBV5-6 and TRBJ2-7): DAGVTQSPTHLIKTRGQQVTLRCSPKSGHDTVSWYQQALGQGPQFIFQYYEEEERQRGNFPDRFSGHQFPNYSSELNVNALLLGDSALYLCASSLILAGSTYEQYFGPGTRLTVT.

This clone was seen more than once but under ten times. This chain joins TRBV18 and TRBJ2-1; no definite D call. The V gene's germline CDR1 is KGHSH and CDR2 LQKENI. Between the trimmed V and J ends, which lost 3 bases and 8 bases, there was a span of 11 bases. The CDR3 extends over 13 amino acids. DNA of the CDR3: TGTGCCAGCTCACCCGCTAATTTCGATGAGCAGTTCTTC. Amino acid sequence: CASSPANFDEQFF.

V usage is TRBV5-1 and J usage is TRBJ2-6; D gene unclear. The CDR3 length is 15 residues. Germline CDR1 SGHRS, CDR2 YFSETQ. Trimming stripped 0 bases from V and 4 bases from J, with 8 bases between. The CDR3 sequence is CASSLASAGANVLTF. In nucleotides, the CDR3 is TGCGCCAGCAGCTTGGCGAGTGCCGGGGCCAACGTCCTGACTTTC.

This clone has more than one count but fewer than ten. The chain links TRBV6-1 to TRBJ2-2; TRBD1 might be the D (5 bases). V was pared by 3 bases and J by 0 bases, with 8 bases between. CDR3 length: 15 amino acids. Looked up from germline, CDR1 is MNHNS and CDR2 is SASEGT. CDR3 amino acids: CASSEGRANTGELFF. CDR3 sequence (DNA): TGTGCCAGCAGTGAGGGCAGGGCGAACACCGGGGAGCTGTTTTTT.

The chain links TRBV5-1 to TRBJ2-2; no definite D call. Germline loops: CDR1 SGHRS, CDR2 YFSETQ. The CDR3 consists of 13 residues. V dropped 3 bases and J dropped 3 bases, with 6 bases sitting between them. The DNA of the CDR3 is TGCGCCAGCAGCTCTTTATACACCGGGGAGCTGTTTTTT. It encodes CASSSLYTGELFF. Full variable domain (missing parts from reference TRBV5-1 and TRBJ2-2): KAGVTQTPRYLIKTRGQQVTLSCSPISGHRSVSWYQQTPGQGLQFLFEYFSETQRNKGNFPGRFSGRQFSNSRSEMNVSTLELGDSALYLCASSSLYTGELFFGEGSRLTVL.

CDR3 nucleotide sequence: TGTGCCAGTAGTAGCGGAATCAGCTCCTACAATGAGCAGTTCTTC. This translates into CASSSGISSYNEQFF. The rearrangement joins TRBV19 to TRBJ2-1; unclear D gene. This CDR3 is built from 15 residues. The germline V gene encodes CDR1 LNHDA and CDR2 SQIVND (reference sequence). Trimming removed 4 bases at V and 0 bases at J, with 10 bases between.

The chain uses TRBV5-4 and TRBJ2-5, with TRBD2 as a possible D gene (5 bases). The length of the CDR3 is 13 residues. Germline V gives CDR1 SGHNT, CDR2 YYREEE (reference sequence). V was shortened by 4 bases and J by 5 bases, with 12 bases between the two germline ends. CDR3 sequence reads: CASSASGGETQYF. For the CDR3, the DNA is TGTGCCAGCAGCGCCTCGGGCGGGGAGACCCAGTACTTC.

The rearrangement links TRBV6-4 to TRBJ2-6, with TRBD2 matching over 7 bases. Germline lookup yields CDR1 MRHNA and CDR2 SNTAGT. The CDR3 loop spans 15 amino acids. V lost 5 bases to trimming and J lost 2 bases; unmatched junction nucleotides: 3. The DNA for the CDR3 is TGTGCCAGCAGTCCCCGGGGGGCTGGGGCCAACGTCCTGACTTTC. This translates into CASSPRGAGANVLTF.

V usage is TRBV5-1 and J usage is TRBJ2-1, with D tentatively TRBD1 (6 bases). Looked up from germline, CDR1 is SGHRS and CDR2 is YFSETQ. The CDR3 is 16 residues long. V was cut by 4 bases and J by 5 bases, with 19 bases left in between. CDR3 sequence: CASSPTPGQTHNEQFF. The CDR3 DNA sequence: TGCGCCAGCAGCCCAACCCCCGGACAGACACACAATGAGCAGTTCTTC.

The table lists this clone with a few counts. The chain uses TRBV11-2 and TRBJ2-5; 11 bases fit TRBD2. CDR3 length equals 14 residues. Germline CDR1 SGHAT, CDR2 FQNNGV. V gave up 5 bases and J gave up 4 bases; unmatched junction bases: 3. The CDR3, as DNA: TGTGCCAGCAGCCAACTAGCGGGAGCAGAGACCCAGTACTTC. Amino acids: CASSQLAGAETQYF.

V usage is TRBV7-2 and J usage is TRBJ2-2; 9 nucleotides align to TRBD2. After removal of 4 bases from V and 3 bases from J, the junction contained 6 bases not matched to a gene. The CDR3 consists of 16 residues. CDR1 is SGHTA, CDR2 FQGNSA, per germline. Written as DNA, the CDR3 is TGTGCCAGCAGCTCCGGGACTAGCATCGACACCGGGGAGCTGTTTTTT. This encodes CASSSGTSIDTGELFF.

This clone has just one count. Written as DNA, the CDR3 is TGTGCCAGCAGCTGGGACAGGGGTGACTATGGCTACACCTTC. The encoded protein is CASSWDRGDYGYTF. The rearrangement joins TRBV5-4 to TRBJ1-2, with 10 positions matching TRBD1. Germline assignment: CDR1 SGHNT and CDR2 YYREEE (reference sequence). V was pared by 3 bases and J by 3 bases, with 2 bases of the junction left unmatched. The CDR3 runs to 14 residues.

The gene calls are TRBV7-2 and TRBJ2-5, with 12 bases fitting TRBD1. Losses at the gene ends were 0 bases for V and 6 bases for J; bases not matched to a gene: 8. This CDR3 has 17 residues. In germline, CDR1 is SGHTA, CDR2 FQGNSA. The CDR3 reads CASSLAAGTGGFKTQYF. CDR3 DNA: TGTGCCAGCAGCTTAGCGGCCGGGACAGGGGGCTTCAAGACCCAGTACTTC.

V and J are TRBV2 and TRBJ1-1, with D perhaps matching TRBD1 (5 bases). In germline, CDR1 is SNHLY, CDR2 FYNNEI. There are 13 residues in the CDR3. The ends were cut back, 5 bases at V and 1 base at J, with 8 bases in the middle. CDR3 residues: CASSRQPNTEAFF. The CDR3 DNA reads TGTGCCAGCAGTCGACAGCCGAACACTGAAGCTTTCTTT.

This sequence joins TRBV10-1 and TRBJ2-1; TRBD2 agrees at 10 bases. From germline, CDR1 is WNHNN and CDR2 SYGVQD (reference sequence). The trim removed 3 bases at V and 7 bases at J, leaving 15 bases unmatched. This CDR3 has 18 amino acids. Written as DNA, the CDR3 is TGCGCCAGCAGTGACAAGCGGGAGGGGCCGGTGGCGGGTAATGAGCAGTTCTTC. Protein product: CASSDKREGPVAGNEQFF.